What follows is one TCR beta chain and its context. V trimming: 4 bases; J trimming: 3 bases; junction bases outside the gene matches: 4. The CDR3 covers 14 residues. Germline CDR1 reads MNHEY; CDR2 reads SVGAGI. These data originate in a study of blood T cell repertoires in COVID-19. Overall study context: PBMCs, B-cell-depleted T cells, or T cells provided the cDNA or gDNA that made up the material.

Participants spanned ages roughly 18 to 95 years and resided in 20 to 30 US areas. Self-reported history from a screening survey and questionnaire set each donor's cohort. The table came from immunoSEQ multiplex PCR; TCRdb's copy has only in-frame clones and leaves some out. The table records around 240,000 clones, 70% to 90% of them present only once. This sequence originates from a woman in her forties or fifties who had recovered from COVID-19. The sample was PBMCs or T cells enriched from blood (not recorded which). The chain combines TRBV6-5 with TRBJ1-2, with 8 bases aligning to TRBD1. The CDR3 nucleotides read TGTGCCAGCAGTTGGACAGGGACCTACTATGGCTACACCTTC. Residues: CASSWTGTYYGYTF.